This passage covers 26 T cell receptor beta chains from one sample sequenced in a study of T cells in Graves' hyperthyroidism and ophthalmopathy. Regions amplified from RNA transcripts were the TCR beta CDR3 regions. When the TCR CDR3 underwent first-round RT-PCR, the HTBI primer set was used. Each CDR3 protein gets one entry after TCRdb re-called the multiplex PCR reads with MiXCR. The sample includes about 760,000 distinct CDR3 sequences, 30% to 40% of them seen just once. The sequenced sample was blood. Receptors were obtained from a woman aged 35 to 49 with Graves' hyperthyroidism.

This CDR3 is CASSYPGTSGTRIYEQYF. CDR3 sequence (DNA): TGTGCCAGCAGTTATCCCGGGACTAGCGGGACAAGGATCTACGAGCAGTACTTC. The rearrangement links TRBV6-6 to TRBJ2-7; 13 positions agree with TRBD2. Germline V gene data show CDR1 as MNHNY and CDR2 as SVGAGI (reference sequence). The junction had 11 bases not matched to a gene; V was cut back by 3 bases and J by 3 bases. The CDR3 has 18 amino acids.

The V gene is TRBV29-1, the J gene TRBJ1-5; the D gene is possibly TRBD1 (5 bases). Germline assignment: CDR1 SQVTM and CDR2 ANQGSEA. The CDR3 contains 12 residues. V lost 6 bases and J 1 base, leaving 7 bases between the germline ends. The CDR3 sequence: CSVGASNQPQHF. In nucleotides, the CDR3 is TGCAGCGTAGGGGCCAGCAATCAGCCCCAGCATTTT.

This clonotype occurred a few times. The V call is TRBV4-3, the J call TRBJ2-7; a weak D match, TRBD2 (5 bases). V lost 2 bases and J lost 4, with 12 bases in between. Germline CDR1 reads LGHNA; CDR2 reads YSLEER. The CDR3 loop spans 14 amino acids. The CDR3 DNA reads TGCGCCAGCAGCCAATATAAAGGAGGTTACGAGCAGTACTTC. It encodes CASSQYKGGYEQYF.

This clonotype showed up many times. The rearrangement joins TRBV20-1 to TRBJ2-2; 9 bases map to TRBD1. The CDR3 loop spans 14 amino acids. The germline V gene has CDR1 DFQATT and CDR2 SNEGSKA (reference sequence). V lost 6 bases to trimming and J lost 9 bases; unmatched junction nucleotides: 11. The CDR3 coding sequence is TGCAGTGCGCCGGGACAGGGTGGTAATTGGGAGCTGTTTTTT. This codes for CSAPGQGGNWELFF.

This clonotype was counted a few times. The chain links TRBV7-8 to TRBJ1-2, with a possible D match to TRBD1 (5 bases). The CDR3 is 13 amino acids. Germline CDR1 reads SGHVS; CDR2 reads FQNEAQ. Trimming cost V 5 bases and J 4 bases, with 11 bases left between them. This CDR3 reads CASSGDGLYGYTF. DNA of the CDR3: TGTGCCAGCAGCGGGGACGGACTCTATGGCTACACCTTC.

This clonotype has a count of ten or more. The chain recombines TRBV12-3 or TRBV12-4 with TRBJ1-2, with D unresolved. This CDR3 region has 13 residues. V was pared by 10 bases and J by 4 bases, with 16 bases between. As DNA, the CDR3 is TGTGCCACCCCGGCAGGAGACTCCTATGGCTACACCTTC. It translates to CATPAGDSYGYTF.

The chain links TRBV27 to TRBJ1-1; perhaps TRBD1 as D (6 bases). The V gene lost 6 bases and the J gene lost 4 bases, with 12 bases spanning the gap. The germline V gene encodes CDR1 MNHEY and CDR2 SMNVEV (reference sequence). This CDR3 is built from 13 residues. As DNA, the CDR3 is TGTGCCAGCAGAGACAGGTTCAGCACTGAAGCTTTCTTT. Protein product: CASRDRFSTEAFF.

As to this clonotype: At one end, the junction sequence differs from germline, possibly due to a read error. The CDR3 here is CASSDQQGLGNSPRHF. The CDR3 nucleotides read TGTGCCAGCAGTGACCAACAGGGACTCGGGAATTCACCCCGCCACTTT. The chain joins TRBV2 to TRBJ1-6, with a tentative D call TRBD1 (6 bases). Germline V lookup: CDR1 SNHLY, CDR2 FYNNEI. The CDR3 is made up of 16 amino acids.

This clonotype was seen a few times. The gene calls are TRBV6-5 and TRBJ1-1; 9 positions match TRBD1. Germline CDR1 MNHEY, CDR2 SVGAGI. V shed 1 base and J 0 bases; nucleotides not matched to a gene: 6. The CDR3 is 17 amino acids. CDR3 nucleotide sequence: TGTGCCAGCAGTTACTTAGACGGACAGGGGTTGAACACTGAAGCTTTCTTT. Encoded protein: CASSYLDGQGLNTEAFF.

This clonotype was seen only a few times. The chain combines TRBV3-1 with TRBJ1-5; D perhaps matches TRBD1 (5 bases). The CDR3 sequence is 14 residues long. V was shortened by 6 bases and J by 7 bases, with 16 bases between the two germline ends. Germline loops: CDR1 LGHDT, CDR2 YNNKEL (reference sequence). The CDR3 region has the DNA TGTGCCAGCAGTTTAACGCAGGGAAAACAGCCCCAGCATTTT. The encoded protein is CASSLTQGKQPQHF.

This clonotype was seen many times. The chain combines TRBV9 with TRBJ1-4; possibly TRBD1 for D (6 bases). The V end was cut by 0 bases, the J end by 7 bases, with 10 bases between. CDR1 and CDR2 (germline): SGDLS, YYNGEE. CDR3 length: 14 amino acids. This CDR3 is CASSVAGTPEKLFF. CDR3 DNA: TGTGCCAGCAGCGTAGCGGGGACACCTGAAAAACTGTTTTTT.

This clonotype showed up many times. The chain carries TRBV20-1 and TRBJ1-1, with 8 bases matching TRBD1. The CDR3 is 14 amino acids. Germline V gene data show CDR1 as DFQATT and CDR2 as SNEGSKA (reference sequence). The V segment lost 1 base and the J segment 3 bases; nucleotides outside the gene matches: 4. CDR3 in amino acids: CSARGTGWDTEAFF. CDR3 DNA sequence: TGCAGTGCTAGAGGGACAGGGTGGGACACTGAAGCTTTCTTT.

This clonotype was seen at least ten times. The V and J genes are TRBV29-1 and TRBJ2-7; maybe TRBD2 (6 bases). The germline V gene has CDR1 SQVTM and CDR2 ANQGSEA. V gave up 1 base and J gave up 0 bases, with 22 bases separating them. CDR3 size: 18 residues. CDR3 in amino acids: CSVEAPGEGGLSSYEQYF. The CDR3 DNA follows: TGCAGCGTTGAAGCTCCAGGAGAGGGAGGTTTGAGCTCCTACGAGCAGTACTTC.

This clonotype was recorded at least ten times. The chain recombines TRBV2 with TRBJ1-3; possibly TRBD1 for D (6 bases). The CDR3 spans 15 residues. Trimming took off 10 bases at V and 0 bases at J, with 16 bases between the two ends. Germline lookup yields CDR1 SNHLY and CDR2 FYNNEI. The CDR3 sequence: CATGGRSPSGNTIYF. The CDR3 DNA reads TGTGCCACCGGGGGCAGATCTCCCTCTGGAAACACCATATATTTT.

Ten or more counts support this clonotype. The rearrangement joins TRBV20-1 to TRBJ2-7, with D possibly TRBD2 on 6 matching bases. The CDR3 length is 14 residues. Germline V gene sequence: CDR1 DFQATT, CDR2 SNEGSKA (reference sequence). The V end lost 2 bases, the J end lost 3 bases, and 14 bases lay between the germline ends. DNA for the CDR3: TGCAGTGCTAGAAGCCCGGTGGGAGGCTACGAGCAGTACTTC. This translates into CSARSPVGGYEQYF.

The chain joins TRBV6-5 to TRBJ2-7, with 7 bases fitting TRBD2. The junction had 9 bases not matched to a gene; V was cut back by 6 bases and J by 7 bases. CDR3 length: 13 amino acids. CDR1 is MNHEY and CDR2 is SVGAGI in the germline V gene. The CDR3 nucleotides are TGTGCCAGCAGCCAATCCAGCGGGAATGAGCAGTACTTC. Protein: CASSQSSGNEQYF.

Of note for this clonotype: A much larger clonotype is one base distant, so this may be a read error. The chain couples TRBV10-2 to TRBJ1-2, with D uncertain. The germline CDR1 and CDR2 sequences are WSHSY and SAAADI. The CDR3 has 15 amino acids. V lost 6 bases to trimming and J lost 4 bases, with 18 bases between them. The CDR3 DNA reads TGCGCCAGCAGCGCTAGTCTGAGCCCCTCCTATGGCTACACCTTC. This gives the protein CASSASLSPSYGYTF.

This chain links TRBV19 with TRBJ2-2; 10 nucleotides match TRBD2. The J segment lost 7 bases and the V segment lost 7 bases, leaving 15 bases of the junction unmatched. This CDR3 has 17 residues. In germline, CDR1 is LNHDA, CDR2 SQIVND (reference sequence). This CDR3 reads CASKLFQREGHSGELFF. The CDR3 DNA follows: TGTGCCAGTAAATTATTCCAGCGGGAGGGCCATAGCGGGGAGCTGTTTTTT.

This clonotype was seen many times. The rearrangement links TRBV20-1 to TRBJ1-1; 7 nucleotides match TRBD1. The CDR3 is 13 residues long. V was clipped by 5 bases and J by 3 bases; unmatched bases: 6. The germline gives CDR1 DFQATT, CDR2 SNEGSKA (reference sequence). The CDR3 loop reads CSAGQQGYTEAFF. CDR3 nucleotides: TGCAGTGCTGGACAACAGGGGTACACTGAAGCTTTCTTT.

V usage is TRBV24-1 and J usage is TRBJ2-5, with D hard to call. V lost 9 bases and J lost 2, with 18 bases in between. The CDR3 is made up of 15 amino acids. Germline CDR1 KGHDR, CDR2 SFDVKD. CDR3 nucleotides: TGTGCCACCTCAGACCGGTCTTTGGCACAAGAGACCCAGTACTTC. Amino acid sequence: CATSDRSLAQETQYF.

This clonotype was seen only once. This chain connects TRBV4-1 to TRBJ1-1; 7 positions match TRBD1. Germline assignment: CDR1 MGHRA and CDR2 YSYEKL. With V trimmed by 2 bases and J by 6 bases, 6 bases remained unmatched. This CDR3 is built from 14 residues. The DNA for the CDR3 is TGCGCCAGCAGCCAAAGACAGGGTTCGCCTGAAGCTTTCTTT. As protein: CASSQRQGSPEAFF.

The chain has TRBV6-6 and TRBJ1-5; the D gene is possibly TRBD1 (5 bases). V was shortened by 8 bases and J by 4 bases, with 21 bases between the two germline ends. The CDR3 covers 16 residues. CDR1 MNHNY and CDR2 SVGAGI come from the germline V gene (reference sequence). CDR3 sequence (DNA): TGTGCCAGCGCGAGCCTACCGGGGGAAGGAAATCAGCCCCAGCATTTT. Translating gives CASASLPGEGNQPQHF.

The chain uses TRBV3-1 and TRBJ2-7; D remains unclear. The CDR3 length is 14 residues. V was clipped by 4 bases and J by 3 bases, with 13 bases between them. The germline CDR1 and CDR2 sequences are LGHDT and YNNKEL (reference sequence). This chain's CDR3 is CASSLNVLSYEQYF. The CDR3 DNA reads TGTGCCAGCAGCCTTAACGTCCTTAGCTACGAGCAGTACTTC.

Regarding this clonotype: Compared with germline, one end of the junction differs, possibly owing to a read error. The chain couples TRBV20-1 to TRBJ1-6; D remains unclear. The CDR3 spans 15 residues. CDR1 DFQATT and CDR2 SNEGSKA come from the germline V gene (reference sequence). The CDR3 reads CSARDPTRRNSPLHF. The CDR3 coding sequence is TGCAGTGCTAGAGATCCGACAAGAAGAAATTCACCCCTTCACTTT.

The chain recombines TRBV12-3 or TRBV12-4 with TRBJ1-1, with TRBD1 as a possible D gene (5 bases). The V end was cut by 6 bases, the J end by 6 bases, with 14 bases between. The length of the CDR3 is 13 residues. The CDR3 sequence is CASSRPGRAEAFF. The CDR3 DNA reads TGTGCCAGCAGCCGGCCGGGACGGGCTGAAGCTTTCTTT.

CDR3 coding DNA: TGTGCCAGCAGTAATACAAGACAGGTCACCTACGAGCAGTACTTC. Its translation: CASSNTRQVTYEQYF. The chain couples TRBV5-5 to TRBJ2-7, with D possibly matching TRBD1 (6 bases). The CDR3 is 15 residues long. CDR1 and CDR2 (germline): SGHKS, YYEKEE (reference sequence). V dropped 5 bases and J dropped 2 bases, with 17 bases sitting between them.